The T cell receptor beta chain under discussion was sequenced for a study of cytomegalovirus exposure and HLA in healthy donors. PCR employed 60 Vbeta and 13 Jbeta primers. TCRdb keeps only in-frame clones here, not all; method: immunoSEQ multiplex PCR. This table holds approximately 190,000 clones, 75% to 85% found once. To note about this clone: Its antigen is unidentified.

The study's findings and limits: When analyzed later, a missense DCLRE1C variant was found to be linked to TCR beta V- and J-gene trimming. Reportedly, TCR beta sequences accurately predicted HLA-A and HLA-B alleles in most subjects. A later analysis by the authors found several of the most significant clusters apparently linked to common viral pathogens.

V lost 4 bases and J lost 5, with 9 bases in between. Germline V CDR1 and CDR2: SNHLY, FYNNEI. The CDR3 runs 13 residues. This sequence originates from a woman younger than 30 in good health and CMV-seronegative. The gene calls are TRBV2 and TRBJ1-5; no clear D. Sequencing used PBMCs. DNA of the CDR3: TGTGCCAGCAGTGGAGACAACTATCAGCCCCAGCATTTT. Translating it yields CASSGDNYQPQHF.